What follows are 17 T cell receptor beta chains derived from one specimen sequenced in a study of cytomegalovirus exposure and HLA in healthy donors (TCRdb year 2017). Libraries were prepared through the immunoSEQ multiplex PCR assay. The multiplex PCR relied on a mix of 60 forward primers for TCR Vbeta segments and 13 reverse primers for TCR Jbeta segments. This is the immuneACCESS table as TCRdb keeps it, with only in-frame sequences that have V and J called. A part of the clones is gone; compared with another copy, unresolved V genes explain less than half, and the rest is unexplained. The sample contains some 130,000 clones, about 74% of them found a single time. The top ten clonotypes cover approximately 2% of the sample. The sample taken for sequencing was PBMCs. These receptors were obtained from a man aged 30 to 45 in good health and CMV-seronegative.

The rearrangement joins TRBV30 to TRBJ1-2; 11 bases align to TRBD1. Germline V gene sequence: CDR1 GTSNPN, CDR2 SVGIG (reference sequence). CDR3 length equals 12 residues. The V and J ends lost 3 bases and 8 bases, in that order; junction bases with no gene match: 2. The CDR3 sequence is CAWRRTGGGYTF. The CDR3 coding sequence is TGTGCCTGGAGGAGGACAGGGGGCGGCTACACCTTC.

The CDR3 spells CASSDSREGTGELFF. CDR3 DNA: TGTGCCAGCAGTGACTCTCGGGAGGGCACCGGGGAGCTGTTTTTT. The rearrangement uses TRBV6-4 and TRBJ2-2, with 8 bases that match TRBD2. V gave up 0 bases and J gave up 4 bases; unmatched junction bases: 1. Germline CDR1 reads MRHNA; CDR2 reads SNTAGT. This CDR3 is built from 15 residues.

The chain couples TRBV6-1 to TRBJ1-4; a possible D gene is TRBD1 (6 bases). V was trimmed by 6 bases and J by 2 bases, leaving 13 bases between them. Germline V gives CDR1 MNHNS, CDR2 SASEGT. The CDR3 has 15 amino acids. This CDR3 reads CASRDAGVTNEKLFF. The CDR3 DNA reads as TGTGCCAGCAGGGATGCAGGGGTGACTAATGAAAAACTGTTTTTT.

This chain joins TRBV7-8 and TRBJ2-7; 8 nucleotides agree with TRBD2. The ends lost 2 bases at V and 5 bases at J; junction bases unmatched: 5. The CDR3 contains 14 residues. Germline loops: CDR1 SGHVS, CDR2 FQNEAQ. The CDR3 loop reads CASSLREGLNEQYF. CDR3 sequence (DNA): TGTGCCAGCAGCTTACGGGAGGGCCTGAACGAGCAGTACTTC.

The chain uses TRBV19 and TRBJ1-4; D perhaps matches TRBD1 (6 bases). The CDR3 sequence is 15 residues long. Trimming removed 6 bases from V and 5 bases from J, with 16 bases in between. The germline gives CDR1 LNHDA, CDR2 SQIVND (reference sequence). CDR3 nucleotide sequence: TGTGCCAGTAGAAGACAGCAGGGGCGCAATGAAAAACTGTTTTTT. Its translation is CASRRQQGRNEKLFF.

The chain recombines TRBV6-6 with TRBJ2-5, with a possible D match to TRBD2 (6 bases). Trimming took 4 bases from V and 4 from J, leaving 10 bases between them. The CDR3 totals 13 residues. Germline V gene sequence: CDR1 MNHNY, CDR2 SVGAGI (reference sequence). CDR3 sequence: CASSLASAETQYF. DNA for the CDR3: TGTGCCAGCAGTTTGGCTAGCGCAGAGACCCAGTACTTC.

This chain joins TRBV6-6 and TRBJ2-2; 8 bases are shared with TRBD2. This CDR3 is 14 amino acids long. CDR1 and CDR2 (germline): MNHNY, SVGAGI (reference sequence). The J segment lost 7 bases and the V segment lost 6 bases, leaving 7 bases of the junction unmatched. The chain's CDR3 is CASSPSGSVGELFF. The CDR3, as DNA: TGTGCCAGCAGCCCCAGCGGGAGTGTCGGGGAGCTGTTTTTT.

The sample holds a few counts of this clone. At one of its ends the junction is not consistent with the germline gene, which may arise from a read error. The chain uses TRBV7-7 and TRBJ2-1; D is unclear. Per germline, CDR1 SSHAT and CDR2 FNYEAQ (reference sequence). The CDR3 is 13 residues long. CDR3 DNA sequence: TGTGCTAGCAGCGAAGACCGGGACAATGAGCAGTTCTTC. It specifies CASSEDRDNEQFF. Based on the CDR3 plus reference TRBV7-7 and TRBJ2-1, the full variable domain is GAGVSQSPRYKVTKRGQDVTLRCDPISSHATLYWYQQALGQGPEFLTYFNYEAQPDKSGLPSDRFSAERPEGSISTLTIQRTEQRDSAMYRCASSEDRDNEQFFGPGTRLTVL.

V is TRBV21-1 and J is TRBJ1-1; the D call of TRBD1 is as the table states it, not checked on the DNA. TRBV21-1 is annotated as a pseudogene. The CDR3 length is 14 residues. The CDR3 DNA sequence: TGTGCCAGCAGCAAACAGGGCAGTTTGACTGAAGCTTTCTTT. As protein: CASSKQGSLTEAFF.

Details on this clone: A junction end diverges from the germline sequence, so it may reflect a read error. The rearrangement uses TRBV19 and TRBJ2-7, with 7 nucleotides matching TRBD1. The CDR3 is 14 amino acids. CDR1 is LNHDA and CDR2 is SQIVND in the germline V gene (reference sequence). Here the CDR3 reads CTSSLTGYGHEQYF. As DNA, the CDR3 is TGTACCAGTAGTCTGACAGGGTACGGGCACGAGCAGTACTTC.

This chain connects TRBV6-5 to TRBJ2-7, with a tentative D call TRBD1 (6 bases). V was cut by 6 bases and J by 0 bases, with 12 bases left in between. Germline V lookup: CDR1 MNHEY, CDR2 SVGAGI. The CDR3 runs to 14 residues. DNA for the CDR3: TGTGCCAGCAGACGGACAGCTTCCTCCTACGAGCAGTACTTC. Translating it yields CASRRTASSYEQYF.

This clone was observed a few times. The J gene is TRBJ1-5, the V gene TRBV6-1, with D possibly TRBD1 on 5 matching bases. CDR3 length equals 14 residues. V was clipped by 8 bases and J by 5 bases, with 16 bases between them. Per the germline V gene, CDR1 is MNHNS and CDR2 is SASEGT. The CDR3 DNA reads TGTGCCAGCCAGGCAGGGTCGAGTTATCAGCCCCAGCATTTT. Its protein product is CASQAGSSYQPQHF.

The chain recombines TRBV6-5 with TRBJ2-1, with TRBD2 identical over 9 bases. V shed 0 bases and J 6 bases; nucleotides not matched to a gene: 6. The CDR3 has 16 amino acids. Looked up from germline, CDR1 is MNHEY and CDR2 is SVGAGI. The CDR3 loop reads CASSYSVGGRANEQFF. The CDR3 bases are TGTGCCAGCAGTTACTCGGTTGGCGGGAGGGCCAATGAGCAGTTCTTC.

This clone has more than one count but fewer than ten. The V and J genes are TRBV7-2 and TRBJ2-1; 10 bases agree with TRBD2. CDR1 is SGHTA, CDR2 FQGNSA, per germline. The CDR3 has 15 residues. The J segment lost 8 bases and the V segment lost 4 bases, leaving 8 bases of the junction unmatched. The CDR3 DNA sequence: TGTGCCAGCAGCTGGGGAGCGGGAGGGTGGGATGAGCAGTTCTTC. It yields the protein CASSWGAGGWDEQFF.

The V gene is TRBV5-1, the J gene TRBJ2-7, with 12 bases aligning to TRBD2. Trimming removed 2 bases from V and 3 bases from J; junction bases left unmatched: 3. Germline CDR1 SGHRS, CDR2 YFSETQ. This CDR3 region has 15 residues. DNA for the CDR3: TGCGCCAGCAGCTTTTCACTAGCGGGAGGCTACGAGCAGTACTTC. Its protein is CASSFSLAGGYEQYF.

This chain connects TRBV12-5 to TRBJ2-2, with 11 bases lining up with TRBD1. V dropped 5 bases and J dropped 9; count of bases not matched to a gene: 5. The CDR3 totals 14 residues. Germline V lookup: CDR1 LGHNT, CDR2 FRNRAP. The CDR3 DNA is TGTGCTAGTGGTGGGGACAGGGGGGTCCGGGAGCTGTTTTTT. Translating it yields CASGGDRGVRELFF.

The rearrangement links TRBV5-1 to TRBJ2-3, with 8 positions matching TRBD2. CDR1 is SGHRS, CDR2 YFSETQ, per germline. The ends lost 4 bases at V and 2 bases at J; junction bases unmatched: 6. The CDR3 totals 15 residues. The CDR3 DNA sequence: TGCGCCAGCAGCCCCGTAGCGGGAAACACAGATACGCAGTATTTT. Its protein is CASSPVAGNTDTQYF.